The 26 T cell receptor beta chains below were found in one sample sequenced in a study of blood T cell repertoires in COVID-19. Method: immunoSEQ multiplex PCR; TCRdb's copy keeps in-frame clones and lacks some. The sample consists of some 50,000 clones, roughly 78% of them appearing once. The sequencing input was peripheral blood. All receptors derive from a woman older than 75 with acute or convalescent COVID-19.

This clone was counted only a few times. J is TRBJ1-6 and V is TRBV19; D possibly corresponds to TRBD1 (6 bases). Deletions cut 9 bases from V and 0 bases from J, with 9 bases between. CDR1 and CDR2 from the germline V gene are LNHDA and SQIVND (reference sequence). The CDR3 loop spans 14 amino acids. In DNA form, the CDR3 reads TGTGCCAGCGGACAGAGCTCCTATAATTCACCCCTCCACTTT. Protein product: CASGQSSYNSPLHF.

The V and J genes are TRBV30 and TRBJ2-7, with TRBD1 identical over 7 bases. Germline V gene data show CDR1 as GTSNPN and CDR2 as SVGIG (reference sequence). Unmatched junction bases numbered 5, after V lost 3 bases and J lost 0 bases. This CDR3 comprises 14 residues. The CDR3 sequence: CAWSGQVNSYEQYF. CDR3 bases: TGTGCCTGGAGCGGACAGGTCAACTCCTACGAGCAGTACTTC.

The rearrangement uses TRBV11-2 and TRBJ1-1; TRBD1 matches 11 bases. The CDR3 is 18 residues long. V lost 5 bases and J lost 1; bases outside the gene matches: 12. Germline V gives CDR1 SGHAT, CDR2 FQNNGV. CDR3 DNA: TGTGCCAGCAGCGCGAGACGTGGGACAGGGGGGGGGAACACTGAAGCTTTCTTT. Translated, it gives CASSARRGTGGGNTEAFF.

This clone was counted only a few times. The V gene is TRBV5-1, the J gene TRBJ1-1, with D maybe TRBD1 (6 bases). The CDR3 totals 14 residues. V shed 4 bases and J shed 4 bases, with 14 bases lying between them. Looked up from germline, CDR1 is SGHRS and CDR2 is YFSETQ. The CDR3 protein is CASSGDTPGTEAFF. DNA for the CDR3: TGCGCCAGCAGCGGGGACACGCCTGGCACTGAAGCTTTCTTT.

The chain has TRBV15 and TRBJ1-5; D is possibly TRBD1 (6 bases). Trimming shortened V by 1 base and J by 6 bases, and 10 bases separated the two germline ends. Germline CDR1 is LNHNV and CDR2 is YYDKDF (reference sequence). This CDR3 is built from 14 residues. CDR3 DNA: TGTGCCACCAGCAGAGCAGGGGCAGGTCAGCCCCAGCATTTT. Translated, it gives CATSRAGAGQPQHF.

The chain is built from TRBV18 and TRBJ1-2; 10 bases align to TRBD1. The CDR3 is 16 residues long. The V gene's germline CDR1 is KGHSH and CDR2 LQKENI. Trimming at V came to 3 bases and at J to 4 bases, leaving 8 bases not matched to a gene. The CDR3 protein is CASSPSRDRGGYGYTF. In DNA, the CDR3 is TGTGCCAGCTCACCGTCCCGGGACAGGGGAGGCTATGGCTACACCTTC.

The V call is TRBV6-5, the J call TRBJ1-2; 12 bases are shared with TRBD1. CDR1 and CDR2 from the germline V gene are MNHEY and SVGAGI. The CDR3 runs to 15 residues. The J segment lost 8 bases and the V segment lost 2 bases, leaving 6 bases of the junction unmatched. CDR3 sequence reads: CASSYGTGGAGGYTF. In DNA, the CDR3 is TGTGCCAGCAGTTACGGGACAGGGGGCGCGGGAGGCTACACCTTC.

The chain carries TRBV27 and TRBJ1-2; D gene unclear. The CDR3 has 14 amino acids. Germline-derived CDR1 and CDR2 are MNHEY and SMNVEV (reference sequence). Trimming stripped 6 bases from V and 4 bases from J, with 15 bases between. For the CDR3, the DNA is TGTGCCAGCAGCCAAGCGGGGTTCGGCTATGGCTACACCTTC. Encoded protein: CASSQAGFGYGYTF.

V and J are TRBV2 and TRBJ1-5; D unresolved. With 4 bases removed from V and 1 base from J, the gap between germline ends came to 8 bases. CDR3 length: 14 residues. The germline V gene has CDR1 SNHLY and CDR2 FYNNEI. The CDR3 region has the DNA TGTGCCAGCAGTGGGCCCGCCAGCAATCAGCCCCAGCATTTT. Translated, it gives CASSGPASNQPQHF.

The J gene is TRBJ1-1, the V gene TRBV6-6, with 7 bases identical to TRBD1. Germline V lookup: CDR1 MNHNY, CDR2 SVGAGI (reference sequence). V shed 6 bases, J shed 7 bases, and the junction held 5 bases outside the gene matches. This CDR3 region has 12 residues. The CDR3 loop is CASRQGSGEAFF. DNA of the CDR3: TGTGCCAGCAGACAGGGGTCCGGTGAAGCTTTCTTT.

This clone was counted a single time. The V and J genes are TRBV2 and TRBJ1-5; D possibly corresponds to TRBD1 (6 bases). In germline, CDR1 is SNHLY, CDR2 FYNNEI. Trimming took 6 bases from V and 4 from J, leaving 13 bases between them. The CDR3 loop spans 14 amino acids. The CDR3 loop reads CASRGDRTNQPQHF. In nucleotides, the CDR3 is TGTGCCAGCAGGGGCGACAGGACAAATCAGCCCCAGCATTTT.

The chain combines TRBV4-1 with TRBJ2-5; the match to TRBD2 covers 7 bases. The trim removed 3 bases at V and 5 bases at J, leaving 12 bases unmatched. The germline CDR1 and CDR2 sequences are MGHRA and YSYEKL. The CDR3 totals 16 residues. CDR3 protein: CASSQGSGPGGETQYF. In DNA form, the CDR3 reads TGCGCCAGCAGCCAGGGATCCGGGCCCGGGGGGGAGACCCAGTACTTC.

A few counts support this clone. The V call is TRBV11-2, the J call TRBJ2-1; perhaps TRBD2 as D (6 bases). The CDR3 covers 15 residues. Deletions cut 1 base from V and 9 bases from J, with 16 bases between. Germline-derived CDR1 and CDR2 are SGHAT and FQNNGV. CDR3 residues: CASSLGAGTSGEQFF. Here the CDR3 DNA reads TGTGCCAGCAGCTTAGGCGCGGGAACCTCGGGTGAGCAGTTCTTC.

The chain is built from TRBV7-9 and TRBJ2-1, with 9 bases fitting TRBD2. There are 11 residues in the CDR3. V shed 5 bases, J shed 12 bases, and the junction held 2 bases outside the gene matches. CDR1 and CDR2 from the germline V gene are SEHNR and FQNEAQ (reference sequence). The CDR3 sequence: CASSLRGGQFF. CDR3 bases: TGTGCCAGCAGCCTGCGGGGGGGGCAGTTCTTC.

The chain uses TRBV5-6 and TRBJ1-6; tentatively, D is TRBD1 (5 bases). Per germline, CDR1 SGHDT and CDR2 YYEEEE. V shed 0 bases and J shed 2 bases, with 9 bases lying between them. This CDR3 is built from 16 residues. This CDR3 is CASSLVGAPYNSPLHF. The CDR3 DNA is TGTGCCAGCAGCTTGGTAGGGGCCCCCTATAATTCACCCCTCCACTTT.

The gene calls are TRBV18 and TRBJ1-3; 8 nucleotides agree with TRBD1. Germline V gene lookup returns CDR1 KGHSH and CDR2 LQKENI. With V trimmed by 4 bases and J by 0 bases, 14 bases remained unmatched. The CDR3 runs 19 residues. CDR3 sequence: CASSRNPGQGGSSGNTIYF. The CDR3 coding sequence is TGTGCCAGCTCACGCAACCCTGGACAGGGCGGGAGCTCTGGAAACACCATATATTTT.

The CDR3: CASSLRTSGKETQYF. CDR3 DNA sequence: TGTGCCAGCAGTCTTAGGACTAGCGGGAAAGAGACCCAGTACTTC. This rearrangement joins TRBV3-1 (or the pseudogene TRBV3-2) to TRBJ2-5; 12 bases match TRBD2. CDR3 length: 15 residues. The trim removed 6 bases at V and 3 bases at J, leaving 5 bases unmatched. Germline V CDR1 and CDR2: LGHDT, YNNKEL (reference sequence).

This chain uses TRBV19 with TRBJ2-6, with D perhaps matching TRBD1 (5 bases). V lost 3 bases and J 4 bases, leaving 16 bases between the germline ends. This CDR3 comprises 17 residues. In germline, CDR1 is LNHDA, CDR2 SQIVND (reference sequence). CDR3: CASSMSRASLGANVLTF. CDR3 nucleotide sequence: TGTGCCAGTAGTATGAGCAGGGCCTCCCTGGGGGCCAACGTCCTGACTTTC.

The CDR3 protein is CASSQDRGSSNEQFF. For the CDR3, the DNA is TGTGCCAGCAGCCAAGACCGCGGGAGCTCCAATGAGCAGTTCTTC. The chain carries TRBV3-1 (or the pseudogene TRBV3-2) and TRBJ2-1, with 7 bases matching TRBD2. The trim removed 0 bases at V and 6 bases at J, leaving 5 bases unmatched. This CDR3 spans 15 amino acids. The germline V gene encodes CDR1 LGHDT and CDR2 YNNKEL (reference sequence).

V is TRBV14 and J is TRBJ2-2; possibly TRBD2 for D (5 bases). This CDR3 has 14 residues. The V gene's germline CDR1 is SGHDN and CDR2 FVKESK. Trimming pared 4 bases from V and 5 bases from J, leaving 11 bases between. CDR3 sequence: CASSRASSTGELFF. The CDR3 region has the DNA TGTGCCAGCAGCCGGGCTAGCAGTACCGGGGAGCTGTTTTTT. Variable domain in full (rest from reference TRBV14 and TRBJ2-2): EAGVTQFPSHSVIEKGQTVTLRCDPISGHDNLYWYRRVMGKEIKFLLHFVKESKQDESGMPNNRFLAERTGGTYSTLKVQPAELEDSGVYFCASSRASSTGELFFGEGSRLTVL.

The V and J genes are TRBV25-1 and TRBJ1-1; no reliable D call. Germline lookup yields CDR1 MGHDK and CDR2 SYGVNS. The CDR3 runs to 12 residues. V was trimmed by 3 bases and J by 7 bases, leaving 9 bases between them. The CDR3 region is CASSDGDNEAFF. CDR3 coding DNA: TGTGCCAGCAGTGACGGTGACAATGAAGCTTTCTTT.

CDR3 sequence (DNA): TGTGCCAGCAGTTCACCTCGAGGAACAAGGTCTGAAGCTTTCTTT. It translates to CASSSPRGTRSEAFF. The chain links TRBV27 to TRBJ1-1; the D is unclear. The CDR3 spans 15 residues. Germline V gene lookup returns CDR1 MNHEY and CDR2 SMNVEV (reference sequence). Trimming took 4 bases from V and 6 from J, leaving 18 bases between them.

The CDR3 DNA is TGTGCCAGCAGATGGCCCCTAGCGGGAGGGCCCGGGGAGCTGTTTTTT. This gives the protein CASRWPLAGGPGELFF. This chain joins TRBV2 and TRBJ2-2, with 12 bases aligning to TRBD2. The length of the CDR3 is 16 residues. V was clipped by 6 bases and J by 6 bases; unmatched bases: 8. CDR1 and CDR2 (germline): SNHLY, FYNNEI.

The rearrangement links TRBV7-9 to TRBJ1-5; D not resolved. Trimming stripped 5 bases from V and 0 bases from J, with 11 bases between. The CDR3 contains 15 residues. Germline V CDR1 and CDR2: SEHNR, FQNEAQ (reference sequence). CDR3 loop: CASSQSGNSNQPQHF. The CDR3 bases are TGTGCCAGCAGCCAAAGCGGGAATAGCAATCAGCCCCAGCATTTT.

This chain joins TRBV6-5 and TRBJ2-7, with D tentatively TRBD2 (7 bases). This CDR3 comprises 15 residues. Germline CDR1 reads MNHEY; CDR2 reads SVGAGI. Deletions cut 2 bases from V and 4 bases from J, with 15 bases between. CDR3 amino acids: CASSYGGGRLYEQYF. In DNA, the CDR3 is TGTGCCAGCAGTTACGGGGGCGGGAGATTATACGAGCAGTACTTC.

CDR3 sequence (DNA): TGTGCCAGCAGCTTAGGGACAGGGGTGGCAGATACGCAGTATTTT. This gives the protein CASSLGTGVADTQYF. V and J are TRBV7-8 and TRBJ2-3; 9 nucleotides agree with TRBD1. Germline CDR1 SGHVS, CDR2 FQNEAQ. J lost 4 bases, V lost 1 base, and 3 bases had no gene match. The length of the CDR3 is 15 residues.